This note documents a single TCR beta chain sequence. What antigen it recognizes has not been identified. Per-base quality was not reported, and no clone a single base away is much larger than it. The data originate from a study of blood T cell repertoires in COVID-19 (dated by TCRdb to between 2020 and 2021). With respect to the entire study: Recovered participants in ImmuneRACE Cohort 3 were defined by two consecutive negative NP/OP PCR tests, clearance by a healthcare professional, or resolution of symptoms. The collaborator samples originated in the United States, Italy and Spain and spanned the acute and convalescent phases of COVID-19. The material from the prospective study consisted of cDNA or gDNA derived from T cells, B-cell-depleted T cells, or PBMCs. Deeply sampled blood TCRbeta repertoires from subjects exposed to, actively infected with, or recovered from COVID-19 were included in the dataset. The repertoires were released in a freely available public database meant as a resource for research on the immune response to SARS-CoV-2. Samples came from the ongoing ImmuneRACE study (first 160 participants) plus 1,254 subjects from 6 global collaborators. A de-identified subject ID, COVID-19 status, age in years and sex were almost always included in the sample metadata. Where available, HLA class I and class II types were taken from metadata supplied by the sample provider and were not determined by assay-based typing.

The paper's findings and limits, for the study overall: The amount of clinical and demographic metadata varied by source and participant and was provided uncurated.

TCRbeta CDR3 regions were amplified from genomic DNA using the immunoSEQ Assay, a bias-controlled multiplex PCR. Under the source paper's analysis protocol: The number of nucleated cells in each sample was estimated by amplification of reference gene primers within the assay. To quantify the absolute abundance of each unique TCRbeta CDR3 rearrangement, sequence reads were collapsed and filtered. Productive Simpson clonality was computed per sample as the square root of Simpson's diversity index over productive rearrangements. Here the immuneACCESS table is served through TCRdb, limited to in-frame sequences with V and J called. Missing clones are a known gap in these copies; in checked studies unresolved V genes cover under half, and the rest lacks a known reason. V, J and clone size derive from that table, while D and trimming were established from the DNA sequence. This sample has some 330,000 clones in its table, and 87% of those were observed once. Clones ranked in the top ten supply around 1.9% of the sample.

V lost 5 bases and J lost 8 bases; the stretch between them is 10 bases long. The germline V gene (reference sequence) yields MNHEY for CDR1 and SMNVEV for CDR2. Measured from the cysteine to the phenylalanine, the CDR3 is 12 residues long. The entry retains the CDR3 DNA only, 36 bases that are in frame from base 1. Participants in the prospective study were enrolled through a virtual design, were aged roughly 18 to 100 years, and lived in approximately 25 United States geographic areas. To assign participants to cohorts, the prospective study relied on clinical history that participants themselves reported in a screening survey and a study questionnaire. In the prospective study, whole blood, serum and a nasopharyngeal or oropharyngeal swab were collected from each participant by mobile phlebotomists. Over a roughly 2-month period, participants in the prospective study had the option of providing additional blood draws and questionnaires. Before DNA extraction, prospective study blood samples were shipped either frozen or at room temperature.

The sequence was collected from a man aged 35 to 55 in a cohort exposed to, infected with or recovered from COVID-19 (not recorded which). Recombination linked TRBV27 to TRBJ2-1; no D gene call is confident. The sequenced material came from PBMCs or T cells enriched from blood (not recorded which). The bases are TGTGCCAGCAGTCCGGGTCTCGATGAGCAGTTCTTC. This is translated as CASSPGLDEQFF.